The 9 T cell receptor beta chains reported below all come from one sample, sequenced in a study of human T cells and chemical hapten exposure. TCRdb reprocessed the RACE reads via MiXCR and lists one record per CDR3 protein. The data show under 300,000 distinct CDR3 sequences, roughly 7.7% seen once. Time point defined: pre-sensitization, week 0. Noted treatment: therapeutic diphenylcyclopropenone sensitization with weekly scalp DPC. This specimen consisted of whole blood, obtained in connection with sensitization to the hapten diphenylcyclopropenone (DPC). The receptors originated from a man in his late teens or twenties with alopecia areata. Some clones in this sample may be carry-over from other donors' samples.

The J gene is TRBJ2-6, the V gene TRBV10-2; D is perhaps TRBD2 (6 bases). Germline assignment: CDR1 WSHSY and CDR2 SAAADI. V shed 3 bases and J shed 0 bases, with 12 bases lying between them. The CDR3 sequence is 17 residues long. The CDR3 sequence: CASSEPGVLSGANVLTF. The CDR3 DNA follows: TGCGCCAGCAGTGAACCGGGGGTGCTCTCTGGGGCCAACGTCCTGACTTTC.

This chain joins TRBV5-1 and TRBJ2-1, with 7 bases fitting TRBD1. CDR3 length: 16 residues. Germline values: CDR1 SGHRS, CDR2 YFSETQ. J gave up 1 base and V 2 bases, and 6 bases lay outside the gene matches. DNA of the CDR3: TGCGCCAGCAGCTTTGTTGACAGGGAATCCTACAATGAGCAGTTCTTC. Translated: CASSFVDRESYNEQFF.

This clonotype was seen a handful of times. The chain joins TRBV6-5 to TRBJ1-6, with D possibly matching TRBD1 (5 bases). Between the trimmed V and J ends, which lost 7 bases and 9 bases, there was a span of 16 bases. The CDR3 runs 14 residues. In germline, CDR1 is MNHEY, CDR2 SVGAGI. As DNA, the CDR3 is TGTGCCAGCACCGACTTGGCGGGGCGTTCACCCCTCCACTTT. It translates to CASTDLAGRSPLHF.

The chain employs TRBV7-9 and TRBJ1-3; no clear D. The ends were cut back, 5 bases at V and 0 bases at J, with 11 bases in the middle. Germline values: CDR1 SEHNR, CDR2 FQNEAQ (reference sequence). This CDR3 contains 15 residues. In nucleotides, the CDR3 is TGTGCCAGCAGCGCGCACAGAGGCTCTGGAAACACCATATATTTT. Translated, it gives CASSAHRGSGNTIYF.

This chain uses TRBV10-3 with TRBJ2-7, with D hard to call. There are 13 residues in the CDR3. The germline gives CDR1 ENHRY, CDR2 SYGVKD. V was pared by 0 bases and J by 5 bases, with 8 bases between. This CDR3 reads CAISESASDEQYF. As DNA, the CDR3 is TGTGCCATCAGTGAGTCGGCATCCGACGAGCAGTACTTC.

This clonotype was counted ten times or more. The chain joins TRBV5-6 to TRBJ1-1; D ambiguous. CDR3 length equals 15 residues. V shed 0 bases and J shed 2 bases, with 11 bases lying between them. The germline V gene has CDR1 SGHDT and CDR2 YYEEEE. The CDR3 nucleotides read TGTGCCAGCAGCTTGGTTACCAGCATTAACACTGAAGCTTTCTTT. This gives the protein CASSLVTSINTEAFF.

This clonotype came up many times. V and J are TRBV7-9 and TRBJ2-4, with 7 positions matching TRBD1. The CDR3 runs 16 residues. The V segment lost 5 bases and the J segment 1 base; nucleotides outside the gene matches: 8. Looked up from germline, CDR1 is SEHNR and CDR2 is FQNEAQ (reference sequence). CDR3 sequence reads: CASSQKTGTAKNIQYF. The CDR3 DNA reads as TGTGCCAGCAGCCAGAAGACAGGGACCGCCAAAAACATTCAGTACTTC.

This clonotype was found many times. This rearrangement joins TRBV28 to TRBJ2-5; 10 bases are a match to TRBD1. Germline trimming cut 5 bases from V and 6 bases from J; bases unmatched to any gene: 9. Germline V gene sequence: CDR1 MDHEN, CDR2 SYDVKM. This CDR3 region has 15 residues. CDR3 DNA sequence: TGTGCCAGCAGTCACGACAGGGGGCGCGAGAAGACCCAGTACTTC. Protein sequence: CASSHDRGREKTQYF. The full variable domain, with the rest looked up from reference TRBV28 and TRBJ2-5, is DVKVTQSSRYLVKRTGEKVFLECVQDMDHENMFWYRQDPGLGLRLIYFSYDVKMKEKGDIPEGYSVSREKKERFSLILESASTNQTSMYLCASSHDRGREKTQYFGPGTRLLVL.

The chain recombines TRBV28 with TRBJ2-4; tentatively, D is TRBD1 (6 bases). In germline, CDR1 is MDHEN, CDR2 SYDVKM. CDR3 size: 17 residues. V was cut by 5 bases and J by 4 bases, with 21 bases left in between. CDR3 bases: TGTGCCAGCAGTCTTTATTTTGCAGGGGTAGAAAAAAACATTCAGTACTTC. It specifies CASSLYFAGVEKNIQYF.